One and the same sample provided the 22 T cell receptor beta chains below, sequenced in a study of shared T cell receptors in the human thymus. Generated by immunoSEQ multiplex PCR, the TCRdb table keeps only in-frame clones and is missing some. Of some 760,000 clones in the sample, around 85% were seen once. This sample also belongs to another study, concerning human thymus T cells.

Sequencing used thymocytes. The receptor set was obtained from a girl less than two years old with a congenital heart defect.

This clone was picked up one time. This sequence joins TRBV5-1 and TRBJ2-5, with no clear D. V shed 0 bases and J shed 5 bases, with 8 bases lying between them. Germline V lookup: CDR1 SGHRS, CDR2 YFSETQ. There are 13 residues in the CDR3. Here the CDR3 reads CASSLVSSETQYF. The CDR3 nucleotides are TGCGCCAGCAGCTTGGTCTCGTCCGAGACCCAGTACTTC.

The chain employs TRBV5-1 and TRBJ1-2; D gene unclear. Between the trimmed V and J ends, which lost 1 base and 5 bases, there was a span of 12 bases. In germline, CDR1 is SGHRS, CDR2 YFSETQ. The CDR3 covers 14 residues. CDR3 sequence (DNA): TGCGCCAGCAGCTTGATTGTGTCCGGGTATGGCTACACCTTC. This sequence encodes CASSLIVSGYGYTF.

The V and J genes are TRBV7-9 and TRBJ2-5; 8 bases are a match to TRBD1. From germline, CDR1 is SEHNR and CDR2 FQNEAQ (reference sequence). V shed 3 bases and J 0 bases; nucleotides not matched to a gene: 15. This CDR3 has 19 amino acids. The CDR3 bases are TGTGCCAGCAGCTTCCCCTTTCGCCCAATGGGACAGGACCAAGAGACCCAGTACTTC. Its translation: CASSFPFRPMGQDQETQYF.

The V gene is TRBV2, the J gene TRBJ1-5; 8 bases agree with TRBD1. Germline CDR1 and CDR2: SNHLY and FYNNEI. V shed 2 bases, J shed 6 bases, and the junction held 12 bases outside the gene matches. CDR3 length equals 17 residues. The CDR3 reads CASSELWTGKGSQPQHF. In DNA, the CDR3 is TGTGCCAGCAGTGAACTATGGACAGGGAAAGGGAGTCAGCCCCAGCATTTT.

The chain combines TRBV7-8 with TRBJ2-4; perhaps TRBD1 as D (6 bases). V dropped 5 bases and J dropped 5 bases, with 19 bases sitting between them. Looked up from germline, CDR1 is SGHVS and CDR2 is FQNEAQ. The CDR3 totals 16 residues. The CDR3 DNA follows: TGTGCCAGCAGCCCTGACCCTAGACAGGAGGAAAACATTCAGTACTTC. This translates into CASSPDPRQEENIQYF.

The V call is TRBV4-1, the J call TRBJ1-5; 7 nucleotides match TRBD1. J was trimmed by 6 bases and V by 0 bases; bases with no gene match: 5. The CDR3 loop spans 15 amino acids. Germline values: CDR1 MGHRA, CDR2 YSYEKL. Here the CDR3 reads CASSQEQGMGQPQHF. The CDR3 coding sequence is TGCGCCAGCAGCCAAGAACAGGGGATGGGTCAGCCCCAGCATTTT.

The CDR3 nucleotides read TGTGCCAGTAGTTCACAGGGGGTAAGAGGCGAGCAGTTCTTC. Protein: CASSSQGVRGEQFF. The J gene is TRBJ2-1, the V gene TRBV19; 8 bases align to TRBD1. Trimming removed 5 bases from V and 10 bases from J; junction bases left unmatched: 10. Germline-derived CDR1 and CDR2 are LNHDA and SQIVND (reference sequence). This CDR3 region has 14 residues.

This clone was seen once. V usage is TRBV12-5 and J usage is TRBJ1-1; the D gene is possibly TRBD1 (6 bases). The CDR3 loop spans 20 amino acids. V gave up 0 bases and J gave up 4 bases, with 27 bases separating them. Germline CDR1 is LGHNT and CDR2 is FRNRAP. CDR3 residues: CASGLVRGNEQGSFCTEAFF. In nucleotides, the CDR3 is TGTGCTAGTGGTTTGGTACGAGGGAACGAGCAGGGGTCGTTTTGCACTGAAGCTTTCTTT.

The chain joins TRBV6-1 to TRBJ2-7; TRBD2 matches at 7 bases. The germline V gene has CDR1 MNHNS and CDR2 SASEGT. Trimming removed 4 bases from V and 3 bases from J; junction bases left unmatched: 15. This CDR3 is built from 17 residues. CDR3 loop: CASSGRESPNPRYEQYF. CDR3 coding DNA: TGTGCCAGCAGTGGGCGGGAGTCCCCTAACCCCCGCTACGAGCAGTACTTC.

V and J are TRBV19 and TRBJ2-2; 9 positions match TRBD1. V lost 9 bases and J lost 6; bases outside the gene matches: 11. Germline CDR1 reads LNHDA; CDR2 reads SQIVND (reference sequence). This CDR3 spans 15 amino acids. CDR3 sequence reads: CASRRGTGYPGELFF. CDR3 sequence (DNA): TGTGCCAGCCGGCGAGGGACAGGGTACCCCGGGGAGCTGTTTTTT.

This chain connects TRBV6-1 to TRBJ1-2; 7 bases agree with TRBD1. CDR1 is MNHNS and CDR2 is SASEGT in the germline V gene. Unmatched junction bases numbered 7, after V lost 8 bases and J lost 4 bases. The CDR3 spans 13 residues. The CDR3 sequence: CASRDSFSYGYTF. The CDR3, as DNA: TGTGCCAGCCGGGACAGTTTCTCCTATGGCTACACCTTC.

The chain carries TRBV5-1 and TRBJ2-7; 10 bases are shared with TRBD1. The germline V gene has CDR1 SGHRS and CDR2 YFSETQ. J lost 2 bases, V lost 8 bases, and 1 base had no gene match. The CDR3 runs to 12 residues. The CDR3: CASGQGAYEQYF. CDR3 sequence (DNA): TGCGCCAGTGGACAGGGGGCCTACGAGCAGTACTTC.

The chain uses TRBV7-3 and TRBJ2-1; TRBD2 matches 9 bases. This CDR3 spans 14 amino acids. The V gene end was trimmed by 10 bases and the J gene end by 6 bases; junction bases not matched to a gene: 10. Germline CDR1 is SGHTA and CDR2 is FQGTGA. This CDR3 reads CATYSGGATNEQFF. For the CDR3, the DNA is TGTGCCACCTATAGCGGGGGAGCAACCAATGAGCAGTTCTTC.

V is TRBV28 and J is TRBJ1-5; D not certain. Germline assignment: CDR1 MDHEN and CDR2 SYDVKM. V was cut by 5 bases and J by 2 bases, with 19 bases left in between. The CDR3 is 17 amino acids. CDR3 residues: CASSPERGGAGNQPQHF. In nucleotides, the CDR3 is TGTGCCAGCAGTCCCGAGAGAGGAGGAGCCGGCAATCAGCCCCAGCATTTT.

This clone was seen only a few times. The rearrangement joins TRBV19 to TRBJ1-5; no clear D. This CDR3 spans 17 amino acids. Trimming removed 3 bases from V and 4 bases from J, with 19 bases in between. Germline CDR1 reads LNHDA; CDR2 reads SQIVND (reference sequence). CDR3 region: CASSIAVNRSLNQPQHF. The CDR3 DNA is TGTGCCAGTAGTATCGCGGTGAACCGCAGCCTAAATCAGCCCCAGCATTTT. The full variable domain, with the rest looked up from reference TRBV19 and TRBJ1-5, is DGGITQSPKYLFRKEGQNVTLSCEQNLNHDAMYWYRQDPGQGLRLIYYSQIVNDFQKGDIAEGYSVSREKKESFPLTVTSAQKNPTAFYLCASSIAVNRSLNQPQHFGDGTRLSIL.

This CDR3 is CASQTGGGNTIYF. In DNA, the CDR3 is TGTGCCAGCCAAACAGGGGGTGGAAACACCATATATTTT. This rearrangement joins TRBV2 to TRBJ1-3; TRBD1 agrees at 8 bases. Germline-derived CDR1 and CDR2 are SNHLY and FYNNEI. This CDR3 has 13 amino acids. J was trimmed by 3 bases and V by 8 bases; bases with no gene match: 3.

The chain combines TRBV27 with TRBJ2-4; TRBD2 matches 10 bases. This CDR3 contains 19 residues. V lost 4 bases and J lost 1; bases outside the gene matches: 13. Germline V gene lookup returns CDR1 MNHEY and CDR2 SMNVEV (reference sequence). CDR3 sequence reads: CASSSTLAGSPFAKNIQYF. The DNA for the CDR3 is TGTGCCAGCAGTTCGACACTAGCGGGGAGCCCTTTTGCCAAAAACATTCAGTACTTC.

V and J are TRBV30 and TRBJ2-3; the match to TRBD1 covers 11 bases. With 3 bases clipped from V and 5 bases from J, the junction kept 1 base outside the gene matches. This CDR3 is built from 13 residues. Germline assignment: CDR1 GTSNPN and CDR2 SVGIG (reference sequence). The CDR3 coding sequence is TGTGCCTGGAGGGACAGGGGGCGAGATACGCAGTATTTT. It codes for CAWRDRGRDTQYF.

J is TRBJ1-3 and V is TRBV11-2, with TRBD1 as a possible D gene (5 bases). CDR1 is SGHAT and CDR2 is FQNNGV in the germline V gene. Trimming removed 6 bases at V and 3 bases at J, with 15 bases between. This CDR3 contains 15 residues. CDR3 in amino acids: CASSLLGEVGNTIYF. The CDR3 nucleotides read TGTGCCAGCAGTTTGTTGGGGGAGGTTGGAAACACCATATATTTT.

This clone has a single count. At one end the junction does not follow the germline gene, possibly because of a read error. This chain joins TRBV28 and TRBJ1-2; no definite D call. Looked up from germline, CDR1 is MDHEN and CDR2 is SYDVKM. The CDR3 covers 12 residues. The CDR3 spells CASSLREYGYIF. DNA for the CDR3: TGTGCCAGCAGTTTGAGGGAATATGGCTACATCTTC.

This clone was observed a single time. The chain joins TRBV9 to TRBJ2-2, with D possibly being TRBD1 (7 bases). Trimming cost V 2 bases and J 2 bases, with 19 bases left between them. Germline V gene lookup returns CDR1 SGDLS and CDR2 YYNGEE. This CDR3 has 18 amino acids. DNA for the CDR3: TGTGCCAGCAGCGTGGGCGGGAACAGGGGATTTAACACCGGGGAGCTGTTTTTT. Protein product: CASSVGGNRGFNTGELFF.

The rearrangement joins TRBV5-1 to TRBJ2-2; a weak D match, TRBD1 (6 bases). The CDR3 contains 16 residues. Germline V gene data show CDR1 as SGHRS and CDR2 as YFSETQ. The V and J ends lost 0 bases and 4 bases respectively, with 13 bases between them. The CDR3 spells CASSLEPSRGTGELFF. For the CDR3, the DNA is TGCGCCAGCAGCTTGGAGCCTAGCAGGGGCACCGGGGAGCTGTTTTTT. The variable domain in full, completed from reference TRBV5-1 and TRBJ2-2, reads KAGVTQTPRYLIKTRGQQVTLSCSPISGHRSVSWYQQTPGQGLQFLFEYFSETQRNKGNFPGRFSGRQFSNSRSEMNVSTLELGDSALYLCASSLEPSRGTGELFFGEGSRLTVL.